This T cell receptor (beta chain) was retrieved from a study of patients and donors after allogeneic stem cell transplantation. A single record per CDR3 protein comes from TCRdb applying MiXCR to the RT-PCR reads. The profile shows under 200,000 distinct CDR3 sequences, approximately 30% of them singletons. The CDR3 extends over 19 amino acids. The V and J ends lost 0 bases and 2 bases, in that order; junction bases with no gene match: 16. Germline loops: CDR1 SGHRS, CDR2 YFSETQ. The sample consisted of blood, either unsorted or a sorted T cell fraction (not recorded which). This sequence originates from a human donor who was either an allogeneic HSCT recipient or a stem cell or donor lymphocyte infusion donor (not recorded which). It is not recorded whose cells these are; they may come from a transplant donor. The chain links TRBV5-1 to TRBJ2-7, with 8 bases fitting TRBD2. The CDR3 nucleotides read TGCGCCAGCAGCTTGGCCGGGACTAGATCTTACCGAACCGCCTACGAGCAGTACTTC. This encodes CASSLAGTRSYRTAYEQYF.